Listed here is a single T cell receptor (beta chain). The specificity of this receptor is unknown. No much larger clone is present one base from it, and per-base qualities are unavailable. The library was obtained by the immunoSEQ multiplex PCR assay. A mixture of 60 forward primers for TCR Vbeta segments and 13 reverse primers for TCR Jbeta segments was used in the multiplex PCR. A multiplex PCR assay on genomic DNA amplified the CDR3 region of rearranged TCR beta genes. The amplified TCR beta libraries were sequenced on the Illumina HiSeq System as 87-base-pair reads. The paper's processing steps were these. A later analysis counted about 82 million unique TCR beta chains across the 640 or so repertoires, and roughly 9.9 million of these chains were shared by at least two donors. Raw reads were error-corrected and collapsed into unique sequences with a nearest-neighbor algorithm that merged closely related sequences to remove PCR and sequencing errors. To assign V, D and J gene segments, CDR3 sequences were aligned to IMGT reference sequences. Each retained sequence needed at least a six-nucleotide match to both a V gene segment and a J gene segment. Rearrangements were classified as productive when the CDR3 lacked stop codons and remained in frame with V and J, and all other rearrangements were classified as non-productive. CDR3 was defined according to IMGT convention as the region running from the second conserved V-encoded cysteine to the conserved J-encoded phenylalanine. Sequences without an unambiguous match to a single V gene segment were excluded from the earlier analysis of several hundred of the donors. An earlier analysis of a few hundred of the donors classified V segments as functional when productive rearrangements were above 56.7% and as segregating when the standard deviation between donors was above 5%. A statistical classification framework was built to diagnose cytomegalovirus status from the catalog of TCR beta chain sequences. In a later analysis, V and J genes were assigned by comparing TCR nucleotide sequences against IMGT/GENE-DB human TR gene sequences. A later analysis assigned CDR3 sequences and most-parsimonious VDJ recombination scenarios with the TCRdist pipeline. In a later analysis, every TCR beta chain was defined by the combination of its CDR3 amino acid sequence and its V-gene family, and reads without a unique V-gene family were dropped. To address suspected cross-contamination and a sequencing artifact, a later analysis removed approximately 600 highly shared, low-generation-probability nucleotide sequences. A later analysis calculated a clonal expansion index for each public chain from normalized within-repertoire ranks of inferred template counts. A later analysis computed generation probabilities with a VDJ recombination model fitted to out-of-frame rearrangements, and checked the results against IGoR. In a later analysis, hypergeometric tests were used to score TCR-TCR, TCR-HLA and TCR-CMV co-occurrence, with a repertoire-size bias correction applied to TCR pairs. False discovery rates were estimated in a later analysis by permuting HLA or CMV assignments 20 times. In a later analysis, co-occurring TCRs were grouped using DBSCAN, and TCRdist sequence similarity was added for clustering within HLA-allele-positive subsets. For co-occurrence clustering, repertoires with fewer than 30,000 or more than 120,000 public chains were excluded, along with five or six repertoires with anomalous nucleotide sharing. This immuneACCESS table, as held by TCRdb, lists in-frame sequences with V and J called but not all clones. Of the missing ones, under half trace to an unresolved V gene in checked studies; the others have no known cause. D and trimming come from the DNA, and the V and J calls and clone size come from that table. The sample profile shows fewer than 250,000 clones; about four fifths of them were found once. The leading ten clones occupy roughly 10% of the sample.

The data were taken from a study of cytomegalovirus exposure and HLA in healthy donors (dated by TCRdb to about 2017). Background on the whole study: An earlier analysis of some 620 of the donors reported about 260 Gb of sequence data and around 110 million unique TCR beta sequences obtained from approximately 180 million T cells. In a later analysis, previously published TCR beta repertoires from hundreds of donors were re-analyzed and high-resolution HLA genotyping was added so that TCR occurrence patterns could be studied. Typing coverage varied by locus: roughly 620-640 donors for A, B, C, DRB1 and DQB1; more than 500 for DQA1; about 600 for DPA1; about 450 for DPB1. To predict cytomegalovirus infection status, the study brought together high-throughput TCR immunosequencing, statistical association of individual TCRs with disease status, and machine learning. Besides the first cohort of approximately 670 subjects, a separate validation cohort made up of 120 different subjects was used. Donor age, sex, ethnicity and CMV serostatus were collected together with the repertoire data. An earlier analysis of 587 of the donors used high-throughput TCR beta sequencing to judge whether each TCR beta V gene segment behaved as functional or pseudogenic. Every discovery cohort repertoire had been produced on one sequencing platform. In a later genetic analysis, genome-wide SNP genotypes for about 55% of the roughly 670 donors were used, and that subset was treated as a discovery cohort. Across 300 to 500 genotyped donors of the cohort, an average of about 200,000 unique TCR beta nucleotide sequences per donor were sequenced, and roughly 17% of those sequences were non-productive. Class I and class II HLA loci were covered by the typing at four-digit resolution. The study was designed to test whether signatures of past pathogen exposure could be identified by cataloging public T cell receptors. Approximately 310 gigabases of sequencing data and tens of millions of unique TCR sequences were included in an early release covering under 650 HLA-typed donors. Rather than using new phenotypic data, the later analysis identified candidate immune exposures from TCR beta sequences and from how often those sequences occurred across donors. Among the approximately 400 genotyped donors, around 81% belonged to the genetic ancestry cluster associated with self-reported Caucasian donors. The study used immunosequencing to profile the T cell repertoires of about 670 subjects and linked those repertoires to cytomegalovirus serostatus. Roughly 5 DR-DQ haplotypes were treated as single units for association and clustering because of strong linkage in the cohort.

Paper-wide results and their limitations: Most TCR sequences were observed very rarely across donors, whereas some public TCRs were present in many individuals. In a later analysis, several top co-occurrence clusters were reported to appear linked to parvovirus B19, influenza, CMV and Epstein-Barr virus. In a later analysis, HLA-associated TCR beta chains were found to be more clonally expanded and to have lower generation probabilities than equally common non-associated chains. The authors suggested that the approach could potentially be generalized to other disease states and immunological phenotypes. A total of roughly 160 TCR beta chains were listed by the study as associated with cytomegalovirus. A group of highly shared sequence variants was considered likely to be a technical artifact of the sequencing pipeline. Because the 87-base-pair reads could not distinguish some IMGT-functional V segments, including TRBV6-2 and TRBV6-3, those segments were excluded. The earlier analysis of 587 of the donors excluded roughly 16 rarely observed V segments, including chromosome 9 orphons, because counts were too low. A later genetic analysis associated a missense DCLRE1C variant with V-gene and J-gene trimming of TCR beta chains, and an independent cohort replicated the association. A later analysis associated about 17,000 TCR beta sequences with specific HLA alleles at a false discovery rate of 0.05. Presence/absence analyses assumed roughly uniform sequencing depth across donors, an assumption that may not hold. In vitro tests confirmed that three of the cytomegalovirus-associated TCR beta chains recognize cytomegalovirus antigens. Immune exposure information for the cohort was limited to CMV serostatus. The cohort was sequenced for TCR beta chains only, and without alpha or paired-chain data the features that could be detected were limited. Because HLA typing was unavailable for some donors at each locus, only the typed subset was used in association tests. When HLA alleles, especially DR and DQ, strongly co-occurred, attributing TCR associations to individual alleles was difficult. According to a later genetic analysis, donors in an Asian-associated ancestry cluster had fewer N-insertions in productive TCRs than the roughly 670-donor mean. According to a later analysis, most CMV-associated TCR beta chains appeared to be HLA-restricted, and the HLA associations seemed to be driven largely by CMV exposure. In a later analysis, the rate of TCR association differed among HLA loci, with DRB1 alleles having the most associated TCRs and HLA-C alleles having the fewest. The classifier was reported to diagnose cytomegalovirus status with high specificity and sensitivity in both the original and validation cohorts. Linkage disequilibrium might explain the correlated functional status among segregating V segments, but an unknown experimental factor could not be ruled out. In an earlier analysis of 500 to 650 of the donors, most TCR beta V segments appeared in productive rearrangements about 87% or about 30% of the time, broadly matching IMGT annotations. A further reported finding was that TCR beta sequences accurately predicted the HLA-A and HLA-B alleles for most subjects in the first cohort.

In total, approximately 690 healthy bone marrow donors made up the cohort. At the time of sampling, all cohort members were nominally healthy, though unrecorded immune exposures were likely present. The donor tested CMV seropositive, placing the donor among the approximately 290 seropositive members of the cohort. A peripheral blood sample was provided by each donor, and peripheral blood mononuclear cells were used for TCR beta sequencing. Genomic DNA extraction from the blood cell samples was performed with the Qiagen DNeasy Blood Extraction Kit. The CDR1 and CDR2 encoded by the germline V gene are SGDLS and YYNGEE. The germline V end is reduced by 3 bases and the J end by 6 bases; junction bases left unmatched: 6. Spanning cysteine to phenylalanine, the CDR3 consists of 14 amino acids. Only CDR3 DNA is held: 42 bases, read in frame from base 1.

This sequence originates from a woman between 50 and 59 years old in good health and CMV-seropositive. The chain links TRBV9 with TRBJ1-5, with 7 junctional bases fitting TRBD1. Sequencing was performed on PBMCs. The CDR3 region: CASSARDRVQPQHF. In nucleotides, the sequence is TGTGCCAGCAGCGCTCGCGACAGGGTTCAGCCCCAGCATTTT.